The entry below describes one T cell receptor (beta chain). Its antigen is unidentified. The junction differs from germline at one of its ends, possibly a read error. The data were taken from a study of T cells in Graves' hyperthyroidism and ophthalmopathy. Amplification targeted TCR beta CDR3 regions from RNA transcripts. Using the HTBI primer set, a first-round RT-PCR was run on the TCR CDR3. Each CDR3 protein is one row after TCRdb ran MiXCR on the multiplex PCR reads. The sample includes approximately 720,000 distinct CDR3 sequences, around 19% of them seen just once. Lactation, pregnancy, other autoimmune disease or uncontrolled infection led to exclusion of patients. Diagnosis rested on symptoms, serum thyroxine and TRAb, thyroid ultrasound, and orbital computed tomography. Study outcomes and limitations: The blood repertoire included most of the expanded thyroid clonotypes above 0.001. A model of 13 V-J pairs discriminated ophthalmopathy from stable hyperthyroidism.

The sequence was collected from a woman aged 50 to 60 with Graves' hyperthyroidism that later progressed to Graves' ophthalmopathy. The sample taken for sequencing was blood.

CDR3 region: CASSDPDGSYGDTF. CDR3 DNA: TGTGCCAGCAGCGACCCGGACGGAAGCTATGGCGACACCTTC. The genes are TRBV27 and TRBJ1-2; D uncertain. Germline V gene data show CDR1 as MNHEY and CDR2 as SMNVEV (reference sequence). The CDR3 has 14 residues.